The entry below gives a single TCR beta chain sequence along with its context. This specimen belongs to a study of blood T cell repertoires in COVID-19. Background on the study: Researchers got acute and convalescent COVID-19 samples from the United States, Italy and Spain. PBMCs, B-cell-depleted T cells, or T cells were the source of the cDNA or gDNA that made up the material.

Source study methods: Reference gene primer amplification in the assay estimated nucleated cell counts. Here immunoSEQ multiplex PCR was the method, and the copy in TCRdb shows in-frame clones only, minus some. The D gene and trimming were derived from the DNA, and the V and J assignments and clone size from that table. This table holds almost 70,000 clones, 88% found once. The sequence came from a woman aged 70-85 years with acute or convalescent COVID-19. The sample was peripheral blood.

The CDR3: CASSLGLAGGQSEQFF. CDR3 nucleotides: TGTGCCAGCAGCTTGGGACTAGCGGGGGGGCAGAGTGAGCAGTTCTTC. This chain links TRBV5-4 with TRBJ2-1; 14 bases agree with TRBD2. The CDR3 has 16 residues. V trimming: 0 bases; J trimming: 9 bases; junction bases outside the gene matches: 5. Germline CDR1 is SGHNT and CDR2 is YYREEE (reference sequence). The whole variable domain, filled in from reference TRBV5-4 and TRBJ2-1, reads ETGVTQSPTHLIKTRGQQVTLRCSSQSGHNTVSWYQQALGQGPQFIFQYYREEENGRGNFPPRFSGLQFPNYSSELNVNALELDDSALYLCASSLGLAGGQSEQFFGPGTRLTVL.